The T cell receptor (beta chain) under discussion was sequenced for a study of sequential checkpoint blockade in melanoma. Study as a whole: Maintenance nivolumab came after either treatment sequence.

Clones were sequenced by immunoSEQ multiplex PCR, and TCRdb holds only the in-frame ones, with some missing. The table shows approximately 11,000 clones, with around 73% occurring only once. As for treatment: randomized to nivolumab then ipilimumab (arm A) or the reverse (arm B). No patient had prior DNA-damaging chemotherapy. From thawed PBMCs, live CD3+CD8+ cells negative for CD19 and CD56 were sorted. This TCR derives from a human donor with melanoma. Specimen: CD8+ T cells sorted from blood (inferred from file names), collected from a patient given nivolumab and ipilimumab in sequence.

The CDR3 sequence: CASSLVRTGGMNTEAFF. In nucleotides, the CDR3 is TGTGCCAGCAGCTTAGTTAGGACAGGGGGGATGAACACTGAAGCTTTCTTT. The chain joins TRBV7-8 to TRBJ1-1, with 10 bases fitting TRBD1. This CDR3 contains 17 residues. J gave up 0 bases and V 1 base, and 5 bases lay outside the gene matches. CDR1 and CDR2 (germline): SGHVS, FQNEAQ. Full variable domain (outside the CDR3, taken from reference TRBV7-8 and TRBJ1-1): GAGVSQSPRYKVAKRGQDVALRCDPISGHVSLFWYQQALGQGPEFLTYFQNEAQLDKSGLPSDRFFAERPEGSVSTLKIQRTQQEDSAVYLCASSLVRTGGMNTEAFFGQGTRLTVV.